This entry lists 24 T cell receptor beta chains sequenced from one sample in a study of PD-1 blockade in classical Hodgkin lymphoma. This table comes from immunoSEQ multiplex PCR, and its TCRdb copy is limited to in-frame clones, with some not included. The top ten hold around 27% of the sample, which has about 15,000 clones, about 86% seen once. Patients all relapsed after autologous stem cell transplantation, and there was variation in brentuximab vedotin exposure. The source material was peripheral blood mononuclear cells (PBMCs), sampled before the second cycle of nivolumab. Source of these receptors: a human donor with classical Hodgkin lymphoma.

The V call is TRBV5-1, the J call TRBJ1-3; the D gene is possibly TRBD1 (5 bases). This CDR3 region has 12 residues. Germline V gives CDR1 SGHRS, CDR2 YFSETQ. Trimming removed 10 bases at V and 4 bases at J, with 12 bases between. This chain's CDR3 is CAGGGFGNTIYF. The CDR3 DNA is TGCGCCGGTGGGGGGTTCGGAAACACCATATATTTT.

For the CDR3, the DNA is TGCGCCAGCAGCCAAGTCCCTGGGGGCCAGCCCACAGATACGCAGTATTTT. Protein sequence: CASSQVPGGQPTDTQYF. The chain uses TRBV4-1 and TRBJ2-3, with D possibly being TRBD1 (6 bases). The CDR3 is 17 amino acids. Germline V gene data show CDR1 as MGHRA and CDR2 as YSYEKL. V was shortened by 1 base and J by 2 bases, with 16 bases between the two germline ends.

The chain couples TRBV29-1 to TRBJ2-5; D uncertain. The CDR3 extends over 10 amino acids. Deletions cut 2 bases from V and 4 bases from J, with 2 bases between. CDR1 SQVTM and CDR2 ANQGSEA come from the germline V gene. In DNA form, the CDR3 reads TGCAGCGTTGAAATAGAGACCCAGTACTTC. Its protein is CSVEIETQYF. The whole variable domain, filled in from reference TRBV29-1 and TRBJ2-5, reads SAVISQKPSRDICQRGTSLTIQCQVDSQVTMMFWYRQQPGQSLTLIATANQGSEATYESGFVIDKFPISRPNLTFSTLTVSNMSPEDSSIYLCSVEIETQYFGPGTRLLVL.

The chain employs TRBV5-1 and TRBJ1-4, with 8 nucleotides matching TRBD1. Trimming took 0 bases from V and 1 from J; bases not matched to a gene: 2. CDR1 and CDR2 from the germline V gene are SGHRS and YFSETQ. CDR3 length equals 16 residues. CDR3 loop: CASSLDGQGTNEKLFF. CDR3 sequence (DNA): TGCGCCAGCAGCTTGGACGGACAGGGAACTAATGAAAAACTGTTTTTT.

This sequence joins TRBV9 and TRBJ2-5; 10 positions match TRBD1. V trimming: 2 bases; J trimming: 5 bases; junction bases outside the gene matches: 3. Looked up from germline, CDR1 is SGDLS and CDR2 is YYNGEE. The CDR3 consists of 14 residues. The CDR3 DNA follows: TGTGCCAGCAGCGTGGGGACAGGGGTTGAGACCCAGTACTTC. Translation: CASSVGTGVETQYF. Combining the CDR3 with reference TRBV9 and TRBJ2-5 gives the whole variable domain DSGVTQTPKHLITATGQRVTLRCSPRSGDLSVYWYQQSLDQGLQFLIQYYNGEERAKGNILERFSAQQFPDLHSELNLSSLELGDSALYFCASSVGTGVETQYFGPGTRLLVL.

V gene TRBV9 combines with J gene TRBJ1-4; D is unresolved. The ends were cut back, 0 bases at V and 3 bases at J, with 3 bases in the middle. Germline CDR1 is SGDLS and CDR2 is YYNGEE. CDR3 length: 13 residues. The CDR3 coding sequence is TGTGCCAGCAGCGTAGCCTCTAATGAAAAACTGTTTTTT. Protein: CASSVASNEKLFF.

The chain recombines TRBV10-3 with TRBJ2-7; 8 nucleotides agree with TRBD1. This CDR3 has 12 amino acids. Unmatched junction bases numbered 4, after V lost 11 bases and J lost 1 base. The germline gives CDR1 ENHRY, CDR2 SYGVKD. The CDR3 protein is CAVQGASYEQYF. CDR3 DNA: TGTGCCGTTCAGGGGGCTTCCTACGAGCAGTACTTC.

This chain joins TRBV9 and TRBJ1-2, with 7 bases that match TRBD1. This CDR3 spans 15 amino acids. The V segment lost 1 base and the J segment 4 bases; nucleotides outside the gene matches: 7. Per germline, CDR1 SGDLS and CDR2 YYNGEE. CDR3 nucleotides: TGTGCCAGCAGCGTAAGCCTGCAGGGGGGCTATGGCTACACCTTC. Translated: CASSVSLQGGYGYTF.

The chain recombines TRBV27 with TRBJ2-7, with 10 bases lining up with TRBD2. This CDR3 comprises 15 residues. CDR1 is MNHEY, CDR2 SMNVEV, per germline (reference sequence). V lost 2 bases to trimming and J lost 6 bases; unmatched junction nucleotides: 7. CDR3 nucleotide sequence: TGTGCCAGCAGTTTACTAGCGGGGGCCAAGGGCGAGCAGTACTTC. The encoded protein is CASSLLAGAKGEQYF.

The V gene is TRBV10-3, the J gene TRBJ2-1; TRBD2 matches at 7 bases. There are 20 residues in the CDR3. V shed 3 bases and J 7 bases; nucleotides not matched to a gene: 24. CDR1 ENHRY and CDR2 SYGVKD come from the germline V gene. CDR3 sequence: CAISDSPSRSGANKGNEQFF. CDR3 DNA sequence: TGTGCCATCAGTGATTCCCCCTCACGAAGCGGGGCTAACAAAGGGAATGAGCAGTTCTTC.

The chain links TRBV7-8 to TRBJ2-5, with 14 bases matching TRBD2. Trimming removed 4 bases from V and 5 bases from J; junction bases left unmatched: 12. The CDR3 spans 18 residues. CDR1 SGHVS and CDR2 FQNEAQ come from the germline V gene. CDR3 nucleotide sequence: TGTGCCAGCAGCTCTTCTCGACCGGGACTAGCGGGGGAGGAGACCCAGTACTTC. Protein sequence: CASSSSRPGLAGEETQYF.

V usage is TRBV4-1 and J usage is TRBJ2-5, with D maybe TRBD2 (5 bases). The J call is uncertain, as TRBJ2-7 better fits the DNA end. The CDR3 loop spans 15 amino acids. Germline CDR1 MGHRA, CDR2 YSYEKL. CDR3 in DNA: TGCGCCAGCAGCCAAGATGAGGGATTGTCCTACGAGCAGTACTTC. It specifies CASSQDEGLSYEQYF.

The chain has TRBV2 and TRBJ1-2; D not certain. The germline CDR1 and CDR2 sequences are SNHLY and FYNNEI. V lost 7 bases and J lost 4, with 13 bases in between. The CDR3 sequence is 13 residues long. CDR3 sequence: CASTPGVSYGYTF. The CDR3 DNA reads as TGTGCCAGCACCCCGGGAGTGTCCTATGGCTACACCTTC.

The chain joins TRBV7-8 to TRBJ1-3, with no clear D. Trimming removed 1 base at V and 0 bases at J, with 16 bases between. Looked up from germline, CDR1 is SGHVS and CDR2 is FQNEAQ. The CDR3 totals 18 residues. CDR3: CASSLVNVGQSSGNTIYF. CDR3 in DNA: TGTGCCAGCAGCTTAGTGAATGTTGGGCAGAGCTCTGGAAACACCATATATTTT.

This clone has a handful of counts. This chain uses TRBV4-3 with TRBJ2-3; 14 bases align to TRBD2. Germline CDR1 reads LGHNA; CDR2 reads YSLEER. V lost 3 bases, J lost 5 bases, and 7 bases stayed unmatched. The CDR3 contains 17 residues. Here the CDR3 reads CASSHPGLAGGGDTQYF. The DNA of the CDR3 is TGCGCCAGCAGCCATCCTGGACTAGCGGGGGGCGGAGATACGCAGTATTTT.

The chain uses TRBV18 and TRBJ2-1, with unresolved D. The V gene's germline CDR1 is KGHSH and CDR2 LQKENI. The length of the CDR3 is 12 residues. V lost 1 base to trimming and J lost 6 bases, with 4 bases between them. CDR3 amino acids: CASSPQGNEQFF. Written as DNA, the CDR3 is TGTGCCAGCTCACCACAGGGCAATGAGCAGTTCTTC.

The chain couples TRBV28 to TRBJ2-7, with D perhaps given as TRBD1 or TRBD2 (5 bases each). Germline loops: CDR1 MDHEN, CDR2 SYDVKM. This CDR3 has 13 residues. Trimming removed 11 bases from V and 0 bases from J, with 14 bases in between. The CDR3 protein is CAAFGGSSYEQYF. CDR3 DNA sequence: TGTGCCGCATTTGGGGGTAGCTCCTACGAGCAGTACTTC. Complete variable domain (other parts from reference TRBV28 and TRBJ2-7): DVKVTQSSRYLVKRTGEKVFLECVQDMDHENMFWYRQDPGLGLRLIYFSYDVKMKEKGDIPEGYSVSREKKERFSLILESASTNQTSMYLCAAFGGSSYEQYFGPGTRLTVT.

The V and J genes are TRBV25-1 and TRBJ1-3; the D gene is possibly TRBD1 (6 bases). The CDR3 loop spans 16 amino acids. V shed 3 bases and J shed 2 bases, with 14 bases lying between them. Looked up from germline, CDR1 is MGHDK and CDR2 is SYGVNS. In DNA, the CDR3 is TGTGCCAGCAGTGACCAACAGGGTCACCCTGGAAACACCATATATTTT. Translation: CASSDQQGHPGNTIYF.

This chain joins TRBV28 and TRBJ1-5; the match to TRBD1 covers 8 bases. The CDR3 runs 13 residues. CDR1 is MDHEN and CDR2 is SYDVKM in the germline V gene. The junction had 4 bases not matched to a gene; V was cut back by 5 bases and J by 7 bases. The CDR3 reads CASSQDRDQPQHF. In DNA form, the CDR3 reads TGTGCCAGCAGTCAGGACAGGGACCAGCCCCAGCATTTT.

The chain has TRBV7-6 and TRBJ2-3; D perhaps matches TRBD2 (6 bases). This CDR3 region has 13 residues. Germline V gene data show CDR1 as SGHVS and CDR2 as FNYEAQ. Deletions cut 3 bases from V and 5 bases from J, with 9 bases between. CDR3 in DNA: TGTGCCAGCAGCTTGGGTAGCGGAGATACGCAGTATTTT. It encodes CASSLGSGDTQYF.

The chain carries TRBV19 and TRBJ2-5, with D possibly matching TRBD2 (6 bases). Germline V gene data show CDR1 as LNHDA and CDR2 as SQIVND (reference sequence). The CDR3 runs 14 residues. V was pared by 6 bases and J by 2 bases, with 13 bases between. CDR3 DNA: TGTGCCAGTAGCGCTAGCGTTCTACAAGAGACCCAGTACTTC. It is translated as CASSASVLQETQYF.

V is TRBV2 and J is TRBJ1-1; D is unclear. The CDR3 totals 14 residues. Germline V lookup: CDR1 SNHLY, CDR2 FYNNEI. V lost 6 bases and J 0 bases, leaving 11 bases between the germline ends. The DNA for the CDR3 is TGTGCCAGCAGCCCACAGTTGATGAACACTGAAGCTTTCTTT. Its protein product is CASSPQLMNTEAFF.

The DNA of the CDR3 is TGTGCCATCAGTGAGTACAGACTAGCGAACGCCAATGAGCAGTTCTTC. This translates into CAISEYRLANANEQFF. This chain joins TRBV10-3 and TRBJ2-1; 8 positions agree with TRBD2. Germline lookup yields CDR1 ENHRY and CDR2 SYGVKD. The CDR3 sequence is 16 residues long. V was clipped by 1 base and J by 6 bases; unmatched bases: 8.

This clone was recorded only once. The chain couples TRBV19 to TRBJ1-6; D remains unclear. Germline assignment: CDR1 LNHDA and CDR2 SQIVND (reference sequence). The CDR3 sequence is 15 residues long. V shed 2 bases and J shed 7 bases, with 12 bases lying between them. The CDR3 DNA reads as TGTGCCAGTAGTATATGGCTCGTTACGAATTCACCCCTCCACTTT. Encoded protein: CASSIWLVTNSPLHF.